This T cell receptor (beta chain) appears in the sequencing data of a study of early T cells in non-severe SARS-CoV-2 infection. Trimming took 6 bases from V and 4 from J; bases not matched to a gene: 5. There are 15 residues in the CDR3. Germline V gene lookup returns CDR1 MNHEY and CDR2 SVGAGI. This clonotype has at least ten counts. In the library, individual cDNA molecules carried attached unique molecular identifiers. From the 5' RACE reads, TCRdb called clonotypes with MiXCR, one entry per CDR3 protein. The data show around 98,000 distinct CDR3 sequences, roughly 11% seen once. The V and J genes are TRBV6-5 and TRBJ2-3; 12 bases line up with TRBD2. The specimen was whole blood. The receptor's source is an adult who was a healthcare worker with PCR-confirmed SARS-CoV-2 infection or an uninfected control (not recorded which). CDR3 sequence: CASSQTSGRADTQYF. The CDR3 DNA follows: TGTGCCAGCAGCCAGACTAGCGGGAGAGCAGATACGCAGTATTTT.